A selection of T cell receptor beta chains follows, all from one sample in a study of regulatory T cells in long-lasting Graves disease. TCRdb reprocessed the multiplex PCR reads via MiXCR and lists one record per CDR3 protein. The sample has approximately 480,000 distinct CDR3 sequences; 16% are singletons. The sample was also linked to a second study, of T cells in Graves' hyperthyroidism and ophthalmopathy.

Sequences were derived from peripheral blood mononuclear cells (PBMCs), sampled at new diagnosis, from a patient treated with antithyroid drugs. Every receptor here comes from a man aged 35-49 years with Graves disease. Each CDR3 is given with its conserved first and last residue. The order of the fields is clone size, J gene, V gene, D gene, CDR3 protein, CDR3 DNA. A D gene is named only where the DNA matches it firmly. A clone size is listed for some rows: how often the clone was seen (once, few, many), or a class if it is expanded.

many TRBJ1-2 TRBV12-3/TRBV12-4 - CASSLIGYGYTF TGTGCCAGCAGTTTAATTGGGTATGGCTACACCTTC
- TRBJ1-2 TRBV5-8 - CASSSTDGNLSGYTF TGTGCCAGCAGCTCCACGGACGGGAACCTCTCTGGCTACACCTTC
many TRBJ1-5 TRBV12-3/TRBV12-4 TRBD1 CASSSRRQGNNQPQHF TGTGCCAGCAGTTCGAGAAGACAGGGGAACAATCAGCCCCAGCATTTT
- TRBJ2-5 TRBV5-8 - CASSTRVQETQYF TGTGCCAGCAGCACCAGGGTCCAAGAGACCCAGTACTTC
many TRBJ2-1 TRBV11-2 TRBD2 CASSFQLAVYNNEQFF TGTGCCAGCAGCTTCCAACTAGCGGTGTACAACAATGAGCAGTTCTTC
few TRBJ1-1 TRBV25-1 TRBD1 CASSEYGYRGKGNTEAFF TGTGCCAGCAGTGAATATGGGTACAGGGGGAAGGGAAACACTGAAGCTTTCTTT
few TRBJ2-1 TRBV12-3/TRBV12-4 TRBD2 CASSFGLGRSFF TGTGCCAGCAGTTTCGGACTAGGAAGGTCGTTCTTC
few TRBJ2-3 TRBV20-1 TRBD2 CSAPPSGRSTDTQYF TGCAGTGCCCCGCCTAGCGGGAGGAGCACAGATACGCAGTATTTT
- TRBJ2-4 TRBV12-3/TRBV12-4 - CASRPKGDKLAKNIQYF TGTGCCAGCAGACCTAAAGGAGACAAATTAGCCAAAAACATTCAGTACTTC
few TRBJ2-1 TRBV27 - CASSPGRVSYNEQFF TGTGCCAGCAGTCCCGGGCGGGTCTCCTACAATGAGCAGTTCTTC
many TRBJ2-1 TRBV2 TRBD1 CASSPGTGPRNEQFF TGTGCCAGCAGCCCCGGGACAGGCCCTCGGAATGAGCAGTTCTTC
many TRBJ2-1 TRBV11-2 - CASRPGPSSYNEQFF TGTGCCAGCAGACCGGGACCAAGCTCCTACAATGAGCAGTTCTTC
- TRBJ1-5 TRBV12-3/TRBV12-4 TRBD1 CASSHTGGYQPQHF TGTGCCAGCAGCCATACAGGGGGCTATCAGCCCCAGCATTTT
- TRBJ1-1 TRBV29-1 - CSVVESGEAFF TGCAGCGTTGTGGAATCCGGGGAAGCTTTCTTT
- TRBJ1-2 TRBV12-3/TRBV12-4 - CASSFGGTGYGYTF TGTGCCAGCAGTTTCGGGGGTACCGGCTATGGCTACACCTTC
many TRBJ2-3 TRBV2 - CATPHTDTQYF TGTGCCACCCCCCACACAGATACGCAGTATTTT
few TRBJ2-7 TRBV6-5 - CASSYGLIGEQYF TGTGCCAGCAGTTACGGACTAATCGGCGAGCAGTACTTC